This entry lists 8 T cell receptor beta chains sequenced from one sample in a study of blood T cell repertoires in COVID-19. The assay was immunoSEQ multiplex PCR, and TCRdb's table has in-frame clones only and misses some. In the table there are hundreds of thousands of clones, roughly 87% of which are singletons. Sequencing was carried out using peripheral blood. These receptors were taken from a man aged 18-30 years with COVID-19, enrolled during active disease.

The V and J genes are TRBV2 and TRBJ2-3; TRBD2 is a possible D gene (6 bases). There are 16 residues in the CDR3. Germline lookup yields CDR1 SNHLY and CDR2 FYNNEI. Trimming stripped 4 bases from V and 3 bases from J, with 17 bases between. The CDR3 nucleotides read TGTGCCAGCAGTGCCTCCAGCCTAGCGTCAACAGATACGCAGTATTTT. Protein product: CASSASSLASTDTQYF.

V usage is TRBV6-6 and J usage is TRBJ2-3; TRBD2 is a possible D gene (6 bases). CDR1 is MNHNY, CDR2 SVGAGI, per germline (reference sequence). The ends were cut back, 6 bases at V and 0 bases at J, with 10 bases in the middle. This CDR3 is 14 amino acids long. CDR3 coding DNA: TGTGCCAGCAGCTTAGCGGCTAGCACAGATACGCAGTATTTT. Translation gives CASSLAASTDTQYF.

The CDR3 sequence: CASSLPSGGPSSYEQYF. The DNA for the CDR3 is TGTGCCAGCAGCTTACCTAGCGGGGGGCCGAGCTCCTACGAGCAGTACTTC. The chain joins TRBV7-9 to TRBJ2-7; the match to TRBD2 covers 11 bases. V lost 2 bases and J lost 0; bases outside the gene matches: 6. The length of the CDR3 is 17 residues. Germline-derived CDR1 and CDR2 are SEHNR and FQNEAQ (reference sequence).

This clone was found once. The rearrangement links TRBV11-2 to TRBJ2-1; D is perhaps TRBD2 (6 bases). The V end was cut by 2 bases, the J end by 6 bases, with 11 bases between. Germline values: CDR1 SGHAT, CDR2 FQNNGV. The CDR3 runs 14 residues. In nucleotides, the CDR3 is TGTGCCAGCAGCTTAATCGGGGGAGGCAATGAGCAGTTCTTC. Translated: CASSLIGGGNEQFF.

This clone was seen a few times. The gene calls are TRBV20-1 and TRBJ2-1; possible D gene TRBD2, 7 bases. V lost 6 bases to trimming and J lost 8 bases, with 11 bases between them. In germline, CDR1 is DFQATT, CDR2 SNEGSKA (reference sequence). CDR3 length equals 11 residues. This CDR3 reads CSAEGGDEQFF. The CDR3 DNA reads TGCAGTGCCGAAGGGGGGGATGAGCAGTTCTTC.

The gene calls are TRBV19 and TRBJ1-3; TRBD1 aligns across 7 bases. Germline V gene data show CDR1 as LNHDA and CDR2 as SQIVND (reference sequence). V was pared by 5 bases and J by 0 bases, with 10 bases of the junction left unmatched. This CDR3 region has 17 residues. Here the CDR3 DNA reads TGTGCCAGTAGTCCCTGGTGGACAGGCAGCTCTGGAAACACCATATATTTT. Residues: CASSPWWTGSSGNTIYF. Full variable domain (missing parts from reference TRBV19 and TRBJ1-3): DGGITQSPKYLFRKEGQNVTLSCEQNLNHDAMYWYRQDPGQGLRLIYYSQIVNDFQKGDIAEGYSVSREKKESFPLTVTSAQKNPTAFYLCASSPWWTGSSGNTIYFGEGSWLTVV.

This clone was seen only a few times. The rearrangement joins TRBV5-5 to TRBJ2-5; D not resolved. CDR1 is SGHKS, CDR2 YYEKEE, per germline (reference sequence). The germline V and J ends were trimmed by 0 bases and 1 base, with 7 bases remaining between them. The CDR3 runs to 14 residues. The CDR3 loop is CASSLAGAQETQYF. CDR3 DNA: TGTGCCAGCAGCTTGGCAGGCGCCCAAGAGACCCAGTACTTC.

The chain has TRBV18 and TRBJ1-2; D is possibly TRBD1 (5 bases). CDR1 is KGHSH and CDR2 is LQKENI in the germline V gene. The CDR3 has 13 amino acids. Trimming left V 3 bases short and J 3 bases short, with 8 bases between. Here the CDR3 DNA reads TGTGCCAGCTCACCTCAAGGGGACTATGGCTACACCTTC. This gives the protein CASSPQGDYGYTF.